Shown below are 2 T cell receptor beta chains from a single sample sequenced in a study of early T cells in non-severe SARS-CoV-2 infection. MiXCR, run by TCRdb on the 5' RACE reads, gives a single entry per CDR3 protein. The table records tens of thousands of distinct CDR3 sequences, around a tenth of them present only once. The sequenced material came from whole blood. The receptors were gathered from an adult who was a healthcare worker with PCR-confirmed SARS-CoV-2 infection or an uninfected control (not recorded which).

This chain uses TRBV5-1 with TRBJ2-3; TRBD1 agrees at 8 bases. The V segment lost 5 bases and the J segment 1 base; nucleotides outside the gene matches: 9. This CDR3 region has 16 residues. CDR1 is SGHRS, CDR2 YFSETQ, per germline. DNA of the CDR3: TGCGCCAGCAGTTTAGCACCGGGACAGGGCACAGATACGCAGTATTTT. The encoded protein is CASSLAPGQGTDTQYF.

This clonotype was recorded at least ten times. The V call is TRBV24-1, the J call TRBJ2-1; 12 bases are a match to TRBD2. Trimming removed 9 bases from V and 6 bases from J; junction bases left unmatched: 11. This CDR3 is 16 amino acids long. In germline, CDR1 is KGHDR, CDR2 SFDVKD. CDR3 region: CATGPSSGGATNEQFF. CDR3 DNA sequence: TGTGCCACCGGCCCCTCTAGCGGGGGGGCCACCAATGAGCAGTTCTTC.